This entry concerns a single T cell receptor beta chain. There is no known antigen for this receptor. No much larger clone exists at a distance of one base, and base qualities are not known. Including cysteine and phenylalanine, the CDR3 has 16 amino acids. CDR3 DNA is the only sequence kept; it has 48 bases, read in frame from the first base. According to the germline V gene (reference sequence), CDR1 reads SGHNT and CDR2 reads YYREEE. The germline V and J ends show losses of 0 bases and 4 bases respectively, and no gene match explains 7 bases of the junction. The data originate from a study of blood T cell repertoires in COVID-19 (dated by TCRdb to 2020 to 2022). Describing the broader study: Samples covering the acute and convalescent phases of COVID-19 were provided by collaborators in the United States, Italy and Spain. The material from the prospective study consisted of cDNA or gDNA derived from T cells, B-cell-depleted T cells, or PBMCs. The dataset comprised deeply sampled blood TCRbeta repertoires from subjects exposed to, actively infected with, or recovered from COVID-19. A freely available public database, intended as a resource for researchers studying the immune response to SARS-CoV-2, is where the repertoires were released. Samples came from the ongoing ImmuneRACE study (first 160 participants) plus 1,254 subjects from 6 global collaborators. A de-identified subject ID, COVID-19 status, age in years and sex were almost always included in the sample metadata. HLA class I and class II types, where available, came from metadata supplied by the sample provider rather than from assay-based typing.

TCRbeta CDR3 regions were amplified from genomic DNA by means of the immunoSEQ Assay, a bias-controlled multiplex PCR. As for the authors' bioinformatics: The number of nucleated cells in each sample was estimated from the amplification of reference gene primers within the assay. Sequence reads were collapsed and filtered to measure the absolute abundance of every unique TCRbeta CDR3 rearrangement. Productive Simpson clonality was computed per sample as the square root of Simpson's diversity index over productive rearrangements. TCRdb re-hosts the immuneACCESS table, in-frame sequences only. Its copies lack some clones; in the studies checked, an unresolved V gene accounts for under half of them, and the cause for the rest is not known. V and J calls and clone size are copied from that table; D and trimming were computed from the DNA. This sample holds about 380,000 clones; 85% were observed only once. Roughly 3.6% of the sample is in the top ten clones.

The collaborating institutions used their own protocols to collect whole blood in K2EDTA tubes. For TCRbeta analysis, collaborators shipped samples in one of three forms: frozen whole blood, isolated PBMCs, or DNA extracted from either of those sample types. General study outcomes and caveats: Clinical and demographic metadata were provided uncurated, with the amount varying by source and participant.

The sequence was collected from a woman aged 18-29 years with acute or convalescent COVID-19. The sequencing sample was made of peripheral blood. The chain links TRBV5-4 with TRBJ2-1, and TRBD2 matches 7 of the central bases. The nucleotides are TGTGCCAGCAGCTTGGCCGGGGCTAGCGGATACAATGAGCAGTTCTTC. Translated, this is CASSLAGASGYNEQFF.